The sequence of this T cell receptor beta chain was determined in a study of shared clonotypes between healthy human individuals. Study as a whole: Two women and a few men aged 18 to 49 served as donors.

V was pared by 0 bases and J by 8 bases, with 14 bases between. Germline loops: CDR1 SGDLS, CDR2 YYNGEE. The CDR3 sequence is 15 residues long. Execution of the assay was at deep level. The repertoire was sequenced with immunoSEQ multiplex PCR; TCRdb's copy has only in-frame clones and lacks some. The data show 1,400,000 or so clones, roughly 98.5% seen once. Whole-study findings and limits: Collection of samples was limited to blood; tissue repertoires likely differ. Several donors held 5% to 5.5% of naive CD4 clonotypes in common.

As for this clone: Its specificity is not known.

The rearrangement uses TRBV9 and TRBJ1-4, with D possibly matching TRBD1 (5 bases). The receptor's source is a man aged 25 to 40 in good health. Sequenced: naive CD4+ T cells sorted from blood. The subset: CD45RA+ positively selected. The chain's CDR3 is CASSVGRTRYEKLFF. CDR3 in DNA: TGTGCCAGCAGCGTAGGTCGGACAAGGTACGAAAAACTGTTTTTT.